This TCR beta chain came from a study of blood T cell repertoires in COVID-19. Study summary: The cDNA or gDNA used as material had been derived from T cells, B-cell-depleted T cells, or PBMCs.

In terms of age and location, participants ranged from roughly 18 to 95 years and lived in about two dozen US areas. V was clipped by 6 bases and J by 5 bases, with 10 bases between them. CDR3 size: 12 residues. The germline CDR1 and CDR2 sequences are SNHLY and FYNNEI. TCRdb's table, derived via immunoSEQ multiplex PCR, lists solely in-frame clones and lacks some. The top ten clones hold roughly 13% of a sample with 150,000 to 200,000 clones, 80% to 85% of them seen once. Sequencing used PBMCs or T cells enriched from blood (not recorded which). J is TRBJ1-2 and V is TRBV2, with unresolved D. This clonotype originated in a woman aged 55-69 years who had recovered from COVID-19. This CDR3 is CASREVVYGYTF. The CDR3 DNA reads TGTGCCAGCAGGGAGGTCGTATATGGCTACACCTTC.